The 18 T cell receptor beta chains below were found in one sample sequenced in a study of CD8+CD57+ T cells in acquired aplastic anemia (dated by TCRdb to the late 2010s). Instrument on record: Illumina HiSeq 2000. TCR beta VDJ combination and CDR3 sequence profiling used genomic DNA as the template. In-frame beta chains were kept once TCRdb had trimmed the public reads at Q25 with fastp and called clones with MiXCR. A single entry per CDR3 protein holds the most common genes and DNA from its merged rows. For this sample the table gives some 190,000 distinct CDR3 sequences, of which roughly half were detected only once. In total, the top ten clones hold roughly 15% of the sample. Sequences were obtained from sorted CD4+, CD8+, or CD8+CD57+ T cells (not recorded which) from PBMCs. These receptors came from a human donor in good health, serving as a control.

This clonotype was picked up a small number of times. The chain is built from TRBV2 and TRBJ2-7; 10 bases are shared with TRBD1. The ends lost 6 bases at V and 0 bases at J; junction bases unmatched: 5. The CDR3 runs to 15 residues. CDR1 and CDR2 from the germline V gene are SNHLY and FYNNEI. The DNA for the CDR3 is TGTGCCAGCAGAGCCGGGACAGGGGTCTCCTACGAGCAGTACTTC. Translation: CASRAGTGVSYEQYF.

On this clonotype: A read error may account for a junction end that differs from germline. This sequence joins TRBV24-1 and TRBJ2-2, with 9 bases identical to TRBD1. Per germline, CDR1 KGHDR and CDR2 SFDVKD. This CDR3 has 15 residues. The CDR3 region has the DNA TGTGCCACCAGTGAACAGGGGGCGCACACCGGGAAGCTGTTTTTT. It codes for CATSEQGAHTGKLFF.

Ten or more counts support this clonotype. The V call is TRBV14, the J call TRBJ2-7; tentatively, D is TRBD1 (6 bases). The CDR3 totals 18 residues. CDR1 and CDR2 (germline): SGHDN, FVKESK. Trimming cost V 2 bases and J 4 bases, with 24 bases left between them. CDR3 sequence: CASSQTTGIPPLLYEQYF. The CDR3 nucleotides read TGTGCCAGCAGCCAAACTACAGGGATCCCGCCGCTCCTATACGAGCAGTACTTC.

The chain combines TRBV7-6 with TRBJ2-1; 9 positions match TRBD2. In germline, CDR1 is SGHVS, CDR2 FNYEAQ. Trimming removed 1 base from V and 8 bases from J; junction bases left unmatched: 6. The CDR3 totals 15 residues. CDR3 in amino acids: CASSLGSGGLHEQFF. The CDR3 DNA sequence: TGTGCCAGCAGCTTAGGGAGCGGGGGGCTACATGAGCAGTTCTTC.

As regards this clonotype: Mismatch with germline at one junction end may stem from a read error. The chain links TRBV12-3 or TRBV12-4 to TRBJ1-1, with 7 bases fitting TRBD1. The CDR3 has 13 amino acids. Written as DNA, the CDR3 is TGTGCCGGCAGTCCGGGACAGCACACTGAAGCTTTCTTT. Residues: CAGSPGQHTEAFF.

This rearrangement joins TRBV7-2 to TRBJ1-2, with D unclear. The ends were cut back, 5 bases at V and 5 bases at J, with 12 bases in the middle. Germline CDR1 and CDR2: SGHTA and FQGNSA. This CDR3 is built from 13 residues. The CDR3 spells CASSKSREYGYTF. The CDR3 DNA reads TGTGCCAGCAGCAAAAGCCGGGAGTATGGCTACACCTTC.

This clonotype was counted at least ten times. This chain links TRBV9 with TRBJ2-7; 10 nucleotides agree with TRBD1. The CDR3 length is 16 residues. Germline CDR1 reads SGDLS; CDR2 reads YYNGEE. V lost 3 bases and J lost 5; bases outside the gene matches: 11. The CDR3 bases are TGTGCCAGCAGCGCCAGACCGGGACAGGGGAAACACGAGCAGTACTTC. Protein: CASSARPGQGKHEQYF. The complete variable domain, with remaining parts taken from reference TRBV9 and TRBJ2-7, reads DSGVTQTPKHLITATGQRVTLRCSPRSGDLSVYWYQQSLDQGLQFLIQYYNGEERAKGNILERFSAQQFPDLHSELNLSSLELGDSALYFCASSARPGQGKHEQYFGPGTRLTVT.

The chain is built from TRBV10-1 and TRBJ1-5; D gene ambiguous. V lost 4 bases and J 6 bases, leaving 7 bases between the germline ends. CDR3 length equals 12 residues. Germline V gene sequence: CDR1 WNHNN, CDR2 SYGVQD (reference sequence). The CDR3 sequence is CASSAPGQPQHF. CDR3 nucleotide sequence: TGCGCCAGCAGTGCGCCGGGTCAGCCCCAGCATTTT.

This clonotype was picked up one time. The gene calls are TRBV30 and TRBJ1-2; D may be TRBD1 (5 bases). Trimming pared 4 bases from V and 4 bases from J, leaving 16 bases between. This CDR3 comprises 14 residues. Germline V gene lookup returns CDR1 GTSNPN and CDR2 SVGIG (reference sequence). Written as DNA, the CDR3 is TGTGCCTGGAACGGGGCGGGGCAGCCCTATGGCTACACCTTC. Its translation is CAWNGAGQPYGYTF.

This chain joins TRBV12-3 or TRBV12-4 and TRBJ1-5; no definite D call. V lost 3 bases and J lost 4, with 7 bases in between. The CDR3 contains 13 residues. CDR3 protein: CASSLSRNQPQHF. The DNA of the CDR3 is TGTGCCAGCAGTTTGAGTCGGAATCAGCCCCAGCATTTT.

The chain is built from TRBV7-3 and TRBJ2-1; TRBD1 matches 9 bases. The V gene's germline CDR1 is SGHTA and CDR2 FQGTGA. The junction had 1 base not matched to a gene; V was cut back by 4 bases and J by 6 bases. The CDR3 totals 13 residues. Here the CDR3 DNA reads TGTGCCAGCAGCTCGGGACAGGGCAATGAGCAGTTCTTC. It yields the protein CASSSGQGNEQFF. Drawing the rest from reference TRBV7-3 and TRBJ2-1, the complete variable domain is GAGVSQTPSNKVTEKGKYVELRCDPISGHTALYWYRQSLGQGPEFLIYFQGTGAADDSGLPNDRFFAVRPEGSVSTLKIQRTERGDSAVYLCASSSGQGNEQFFGPGTRLTVL.

This clonotype was counted a single time. The V and J genes are TRBV6-1 and TRBJ1-6; D perhaps matches TRBD1 (5 bases). The germline gives CDR1 MNHNS, CDR2 SASEGT. Trimming took off 6 bases at V and 9 bases at J, with 15 bases between the two ends. The CDR3 length is 14 residues. CDR3 DNA: TGTGCCAGCAGCGCTGACAAGGGGAGTTCACCCCTCCACTTT. This codes for CASSADKGSSPLHF.

The rearrangement links TRBV19 to TRBJ1-5; 8 bases align to TRBD1. Looked up from germline, CDR1 is LNHDA and CDR2 is SQIVND (reference sequence). This CDR3 has 14 amino acids. After removal of 7 bases from V and 6 bases from J, the junction contained 8 bases not matched to a gene. The CDR3 region is CASTSGTGRQPQHF. The CDR3 coding sequence is TGTGCCAGTACATCCGGGACAGGACGTCAGCCCCAGCATTTT. The full variable domain, rest sourced from reference TRBV19 and TRBJ1-5, is DGGITQSPKYLFRKEGQNVTLSCEQNLNHDAMYWYRQDPGQGLRLIYYSQIVNDFQKGDIAEGYSVSREKKESFPLTVTSAQKNPTAFYLCASTSGTGRQPQHFGDGTRLSIL.

The V call is TRBV24-1, the J call TRBJ1-2; TRBD1 matches at 7 bases. Losses at the gene ends were 5 bases for V and 3 bases for J; bases not matched to a gene: 11. CDR3 length: 16 residues. The germline V gene encodes CDR1 KGHDR and CDR2 SFDVKD. DNA for the CDR3: TGTGCCACCAGTGGGTTTAAGCAGGGGGGAGACTATGGCTACACCTTC. Amino acids: CATSGFKQGGDYGYTF.

V is TRBV9 and J is TRBJ1-2; TRBD1 might be the D (6 bases). Looked up from germline, CDR1 is SGDLS and CDR2 is YYNGEE. The length of the CDR3 is 16 residues. V dropped 4 bases and J dropped 2 bases, with 18 bases sitting between them. CDR3 loop: CASSSGVGGRNYGYTF. DNA for the CDR3: TGTGCCAGCAGCTCGGGCGTCGGGGGCCGGAACTATGGCTACACCTTC.

V usage is TRBV5-1 and J usage is TRBJ1-1; D perhaps matches TRBD1 (5 bases). The germline CDR1 and CDR2 sequences are SGHRS and YFSETQ. V was clipped by 0 bases and J by 4 bases, with 10 bases between them. This CDR3 contains 14 residues. The CDR3 DNA sequence: TGCGCCAGCAGCTTGGTCGGGGGGGGCACTGAAGCTTTCTTT. It encodes CASSLVGGGTEAFF.

This chain links TRBV6-9 with TRBJ1-2; 9 bases align to TRBD1. Trimming at V came to 5 bases and at J to 8 bases, leaving 21 bases not matched to a gene. The length of the CDR3 is 18 residues. Germline CDR1 MNHGY, CDR2 SVAAGI. The CDR3 loop is CASSRPGQGSIGGYGYTF. In nucleotides, the CDR3 is TGTGCCAGCAGTCGACCCGGACAGGGGAGTATCGGGGGCTACGGCTACACCTTC.

This clonotype was counted at least ten times. This chain links TRBV5-1 with TRBJ1-1; 7 bases match TRBD1. Unmatched junction bases numbered 8, after V lost 0 bases and J lost 0 bases. The CDR3 covers 17 residues. Per germline, CDR1 SGHRS and CDR2 YFSETQ. The CDR3 DNA reads TGCGCCAGCAGCTTGGGGACAGGCGCTATGATGAACACTGAAGCTTTCTTT. Its translation: CASSLGTGAMMNTEAFF.